This TCR beta chain was found in a study of beta chain features in type 1 diabetes. The wider study: Age, gender, cell numbers and subset yield matched between patients and controls.

Per germline, CDR1 ENHRY and CDR2 SYGVKD. CDR3 size: 18 residues. The V segment lost 5 bases and the J segment 6 bases; nucleotides outside the gene matches: 13. As every portion of the isolated RNA was reverse transcribed, the sequencing read expressed TCRB transcripts. TCRdb's copy holds only in-frame clones and misses some; the assay was immunoSEQ multiplex PCR. The sample yields 130,000 to 150,000 clones, nearly 9.5% seen once. The chain uses TRBV10-3 and TRBJ2-3; TRBD2 matches at 14 bases. The sequenced material came from central memory CD4+ T cells from blood. This TCR was sampled from a man younger than 30 in good health. This CDR3 reads CAISTGTSGGKSGDTQYF. The CDR3 DNA sequence: TGTGCCATCAGTACAGGGACTAGCGGGGGAAAAAGCGGGGATACGCAGTATTTT.